These 5 T cell receptor beta chains were all obtained from the same sample, sequenced in a study of blood T cell repertoires in COVID-19. Repertoires were generated with immunoSEQ multiplex PCR, while TCRdb's copy carries only in-frame clones and drops some. The sample contains some 330,000 clones, around 83% of which appear only once. The specimen sequenced was PBMCs or T cells enriched from blood (not recorded which). The receptor set was obtained from a woman in her 50s who had recovered from COVID-19.

The V call is TRBV3-1 (or the pseudogene TRBV3-2), the J call TRBJ1-5, with TRBD1 identical over 7 bases. V lost 4 bases to trimming and J lost 3 bases; unmatched junction nucleotides: 3. The CDR3 sequence is 14 residues long. In germline, CDR1 is LGHDT, CDR2 YNNKEL (reference sequence). The CDR3 spells CASSPGQLNQPQHF. In nucleotides, the CDR3 is TGTGCCAGCAGCCCGGGACAGCTCAATCAGCCCCAGCATTTT.

The chain combines TRBV5-6 with TRBJ2-5; D is unresolved. The V and J ends lost 1 base and 3 bases respectively, with 4 bases between them. Per the germline V gene, CDR1 is SGHDT and CDR2 is YYEEEE. The CDR3 has 12 amino acids. Here the CDR3 reads CASSLLEETQYF. The CDR3 DNA reads TGTGCCAGCAGCTTGCTAGAAGAGACCCAGTACTTC.

This clone was seen only once. J is TRBJ1-2 and V is TRBV30; D gene uncertain. Germline assignment: CDR1 GTSNPN and CDR2 SVGIG (reference sequence). The CDR3 totals 13 residues. V lost 3 bases and J lost 4, with 12 bases in between. The CDR3 sequence is CAWSPLPGYGYTF. The CDR3, as DNA: TGTGCCTGGAGCCCGCTACCGGGCTATGGCTACACCTTC. Based on the CDR3 plus reference TRBV30 and TRBJ1-2, the full variable domain is SQTIHQWPATLVQPVGSPLSLECTVEGTSNPNLYWYRQAAGRGLQLLFYSVGIGQISSEVPQNLSASRPQDRQFILSSKKLLLSDSGFYLCAWSPLPGYGYTFGSGTRLTVV.

This clone came up once. The chain combines TRBV3-1 (or the pseudogene TRBV3-2) with TRBJ2-3; TRBD2 matches 10 bases. CDR3 length equals 20 residues. Germline lookup yields CDR1 LGHDT and CDR2 YNNKEL (reference sequence). Trimming took 0 bases from V and 0 from J; bases not matched to a gene: 12. The CDR3 spells CASSQDRGLAGEPSTDTQYF. As DNA, the CDR3 is TGTGCCAGCAGCCAAGATCGGGGGCTAGCGGGGGAACCTAGCACAGATACGCAGTATTTT.

V and J are TRBV5-1 and TRBJ2-1; 9 bases match TRBD2. Trimming removed 0 bases from V and 7 bases from J; junction bases left unmatched: 5. Germline lookup yields CDR1 SGHRS and CDR2 YFSETQ. The CDR3 contains 15 residues. The CDR3 DNA sequence: TGCGCCAGCAGCTTGGGGGCTAGCGGGGTTAATGAGCAGTTCTTC. It encodes CASSLGASGVNEQFF.